This T cell receptor beta chain originates from a study of blood T cell repertoires in COVID-19. Turning to the study itself: The origin of the acute and convalescent COVID-19 samples was the United States, Italy and Spain. The cDNA or gDNA used as material had been derived from T cells, B-cell-depleted T cells, or PBMCs.

TCRdb's copy holds only in-frame clones and misses some; the assay was immunoSEQ multiplex PCR. Among about 75,000 clones listed, about 86% were seen once. Seattle-derived patients entered the study during active infection and were followed longitudinally. The ends lost 1 base at V and 6 bases at J; junction bases unmatched: 5. Germline-derived CDR1 and CDR2 are SGHDN and FVKESK. The CDR3 has 15 amino acids. The sequencing sample was made of peripheral blood. This clonotype was sampled from a man at least 80 years old with COVID-19, enrolled during active disease. The J gene is TRBJ2-7, the V gene TRBV14; 11 bases are a match to TRBD1. This chain's CDR3 is CASSQVTGTGGEQYF. The CDR3 DNA reads TGTGCCAGCAGCCAAGTGACCGGGACAGGGGGCGAGCAGTACTTC.